What follows are 20 T cell receptor beta chains derived from one specimen sequenced in a study of OX40 agonist ivuxolimab in advanced cancers. The data were produced by immunoSEQ multiplex PCR, yet TCRdb's version contains in-frame clones alone and is incomplete. The table records 60,000 to 80,000 clones, about 91% of them present only once. The sample here was CD4+ or CD8+ T cells sorted from blood, taken in a trial of the OX40 agonist ivuxolimab. These receptor sequences come from an adult with an advanced solid tumor such as melanoma, head and neck, liver or kidney cancer.

The CDR3 reads CASSPGLAGGTYEQYF. The CDR3, as DNA: TGTGCCAGCAGCCCGGGACTAGCGGGAGGTACCTACGAGCAGTACTTC. The chain couples TRBV5-4 to TRBJ2-7; 15 nucleotides line up with TRBD2. The CDR3 is 16 residues long. Germline loops: CDR1 SGHNT, CDR2 YYREEE (reference sequence). After removal of 4 bases from V and 2 bases from J, the junction contained 4 bases not matched to a gene.

V and J are TRBV6-6 and TRBJ2-5; 14 nucleotides align to TRBD2. CDR1 and CDR2 (germline): MNHNY, SVGAGI (reference sequence). J gave up 3 bases and V 10 bases, and 7 bases lay outside the gene matches. This CDR3 spans 15 amino acids. The CDR3 DNA is TGTGCCACCCAGGGGACTAGCGGGGGAGAAGAGACCCAGTACTTC. This translates into CATQGTSGGEETQYF.

This clone was counted once. The V and J genes are TRBV5-1 and TRBJ2-4, with TRBD2 matching over 7 bases. V lost 3 bases to trimming and J lost 1 base; unmatched junction nucleotides: 4. Germline V gene data show CDR1 as SGHRS and CDR2 as YFSETQ. The CDR3 runs to 15 residues. The CDR3 nucleotides are TGCGCCAGCAGCTCTGGGGGGGTGGCCAAAAACATTCAGTACTTC. This translates into CASSSGGVAKNIQYF. Together with reference TRBV5-1 and TRBJ2-4, the CDR3 gives the full variable domain: KAGVTQTPRYLIKTRGQQVTLSCSPISGHRSVSWYQQTPGQGLQFLFEYFSETQRNKGNFPGRFSGRQFSNSRSEMNVSTLELGDSALYLCASSSGGVAKNIQYFGAGTRLSVL.

This sequence joins TRBV28 and TRBJ1-4, with a weak D call TRBD1 (6 bases). V was pared by 11 bases and J by 8 bases, with 18 bases between. Germline V gene data show CDR1 as MDHEN and CDR2 as SYDVKM. The CDR3 sequence is 13 residues long. CDR3 DNA sequence: TGTGCCTCCATTGACAGGTCGAGCGAAAAACTGTTTTTT. This codes for CASIDRSSEKLFF.

The gene calls are TRBV10-3 and TRBJ2-6; TRBD1 agrees at 10 bases. The trim removed 8 bases at V and 0 bases at J, leaving 4 bases unmatched. In germline, CDR1 is ENHRY, CDR2 SYGVKD. This CDR3 spans 16 amino acids. For the CDR3, the DNA is TGTGCCATCCACGGACAGGGGGACTCTGGGGCCAACGTCCTGACTTTC. This translates into CAIHGQGDSGANVLTF.

This chain links TRBV19 with TRBJ2-3; 7 nucleotides match TRBD1. From germline, CDR1 is LNHDA and CDR2 SQIVND (reference sequence). V was clipped by 5 bases and J by 2 bases; unmatched bases: 13. This CDR3 comprises 17 residues. CDR3 coding DNA: TGTGCCAGTAGTCTCCGACAGGGCTGGCCCTCCACAGATACGCAGTATTTT. Amino acid sequence: CASSLRQGWPSTDTQYF.

The chain has TRBV5-6 and TRBJ2-5; 7 nucleotides match TRBD2. Germline assignment: CDR1 SGHDT and CDR2 YYEEEE. V lost 5 bases and J lost 2; bases outside the gene matches: 12. This CDR3 spans 16 amino acids. The CDR3 DNA sequence: TGTGCCAGCAGTCCGGGAGGCCCGGGCCTACAAGAGACCCAGTACTTC. Its protein is CASSPGGPGLQETQYF.

This clone was picked up a small number of times. The rearrangement links TRBV28 to TRBJ2-7; 8 nucleotides match TRBD2. The V gene end was trimmed by 6 bases and the J gene end by 6 bases; junction bases not matched to a gene: 4. CDR1 MDHEN and CDR2 SYDVKM come from the germline V gene. CDR3 length: 12 residues. The chain's CDR3 is CASSNLAGEQYF. The CDR3 coding sequence is TGTGCCAGCAGCAACCTAGCGGGCGAGCAGTACTTC.

The V and J genes are TRBV10-2 and TRBJ2-7, with a weak D call TRBD1 (5 bases). Trimming took 6 bases from V and 0 from J, leaving 15 bases between them. Germline CDR1 reads WSHSY; CDR2 reads SAAADI. The CDR3 is 15 amino acids. The CDR3 is CASREQVTSSYEQYF. The CDR3 DNA sequence: TGCGCCAGCAGGGAACAGGTTACCTCCTCCTACGAGCAGTACTTC.

V and J are TRBV5-1 and TRBJ2-1, with 15 bases matching TRBD2. The CDR3 extends over 16 amino acids. The germline V gene encodes CDR1 SGHRS and CDR2 YFSETQ. With 4 bases clipped from V and 9 bases from J, the junction kept 8 bases outside the gene matches. CDR3 protein: CASSPGTSGRSSEQFF. The CDR3 DNA sequence: TGCGCCAGCAGCCCTGGGACTAGCGGGAGGAGCAGTGAGCAGTTCTTC. Using reference TRBV5-1 and TRBJ2-1 for the parts outside the CDR3, the full variable domain is KAGVTQTPRYLIKTRGQQVTLSCSPISGHRSVSWYQQTPGQGLQFLFEYFSETQRNKGNFPGRFSGRQFSNSRSEMNVSTLELGDSALYLCASSPGTSGRSSEQFFGPGTRLTVL.

The chain is built from TRBV7-3 and TRBJ2-7, with 8 nucleotides matching TRBD1. With V trimmed by 6 bases and J by 0 bases, 4 bases remained unmatched. CDR1 and CDR2 from the germline V gene are SGHTA and FQGTGA. This CDR3 spans 14 amino acids. Here the CDR3 reads CASSRQGNSYEQYF. CDR3 coding DNA: TGTGCCAGCAGTAGACAGGGGAACTCCTACGAGCAGTACTTC.

The chain joins TRBV6-5 to TRBJ2-3; the D is unclear. Germline V gives CDR1 MNHEY, CDR2 SVGAGI. This CDR3 region has 14 residues. The V end lost 7 bases, the J end lost 1 base, and 12 bases lay between the germline ends. The CDR3 coding sequence is TGTGCCAGCACCTCGGGTTGGGGCACAGATACGCAGTATTTT. The encoded protein is CASTSGWGTDTQYF.

The chain combines TRBV27 with TRBJ1-1, with 8 bases identical to TRBD1. The junction had 4 bases not matched to a gene; V was cut back by 4 bases and J by 3 bases. CDR1 MNHEY and CDR2 SMNVEV come from the germline V gene (reference sequence). The CDR3 has 14 amino acids. CDR3 residues: CASSYGTGDTEAFF. Here the CDR3 DNA reads TGTGCCAGCAGTTATGGGACAGGCGACACTGAAGCTTTCTTT.

The chain carries TRBV10-2 and TRBJ2-1; D is perhaps TRBD1 (5 bases). This CDR3 comprises 11 residues. Germline V gene lookup returns CDR1 WSHSY and CDR2 SAAADI. The germline V and J ends were trimmed by 6 bases and 11 bases, with 11 bases remaining between them. Here the CDR3 DNA reads TGCGCCAGCAGCGCCGACAGTCAGCAGTTCTTC. It codes for CASSADSQQFF.

This clone was seen once. The V call is TRBV6-1, the J call TRBJ1-2; D might be TRBD1 (6 bases). CDR3 size: 15 residues. The V end was cut by 3 bases, the J end by 7 bases, with 18 bases between. Germline V CDR1 and CDR2: MNHNS, SASEGT. The CDR3 spells CASSDRTSEGGGYTF. Written as DNA, the CDR3 is TGTGCCAGCAGTGACCGGACCTCCGAGGGGGGTGGCTACACCTTC.

The CDR3 coding sequence is TGTGCTAGTGGTTTGGAGGGAGACAGGCCGGTCTACGAGCAGTACTTC. Protein sequence: CASGLEGDRPVYEQYF. The chain couples TRBV12-5 to TRBJ2-7, with D perhaps TRBD1 (6 bases). This CDR3 comprises 16 residues. Per the germline V gene, CDR1 is LGHNT and CDR2 is FRNRAP. V was pared by 1 base and J by 3 bases, with 16 bases between.

This clone was seen a single time. V gene TRBV28 combines with J gene TRBJ2-7; TRBD1 matches 7 bases. Germline V gives CDR1 MDHEN, CDR2 SYDVKM. The CDR3 is 13 residues long. CDR3 bases: TGTGCGGCCGGGCAGGGGGTTTTCTACGAGCAGTACTTC. Translated: CAAGQGVFYEQYF. The full variable domain, in which reference TRBV28 and TRBJ2-7 provide the parts outside the CDR3, is DVKVTQSSRYLVKRTGEKVFLECVQDMDHENMFWYRQDPGLGLRLIYFSYDVKMKEKGDIPEGYSVSREKKERFSLILESASTNQTSMYLCAAGQGVFYEQYFGPGTRLTVT.

V is TRBV15 and J is TRBJ1-5; D ambiguous. The V end was cut by 0 bases, the J end by 3 bases, with 9 bases between. This CDR3 is built from 15 residues. Looked up from germline, CDR1 is LNHNV and CDR2 is YYDKDF (reference sequence). CDR3 sequence: CATSRDSGNNQPQHF. The DNA of the CDR3 is TGTGCCACCAGCAGAGATTCGGGCAACAATCAGCCCCAGCATTTT. The variable domain in full, with the rest retrieved from reference TRBV15 and TRBJ1-5, is DAMVIQNPRYQVTQFGKPVTLSCSQTLNHNVMYWYQQKSSQAPKLLFHYYDKDFNNEADTPDNFQSRRPNTSFCFLDIRSPGLGDTAMYLCATSRDSGNNQPQHFGDGTRLSIL.

The rearrangement uses TRBV13 and TRBJ2-4; no firm D call. V was shortened by 0 bases and J by 0 bases, with 9 bases between the two germline ends. CDR1 PRHDT and CDR2 FYEKMQ come from the germline V gene (reference sequence). CDR3 size: 16 residues. The CDR3 sequence is CASSLGGIIAKNIQYF. CDR3 DNA sequence: TGTGCCAGCAGCTTAGGAGGGATCATAGCCAAAAACATTCAGTACTTC.

V usage is TRBV7-2 and J usage is TRBJ1-2; TRBD1 might be the D (5 bases). The CDR3 spans 11 residues. CDR1 and CDR2 from the germline V gene are SGHTA and FQGNSA. V was trimmed by 9 bases and J by 4 bases, leaving 9 bases between them. DNA of the CDR3: TGTGCCAGATACGGGGCCTATGGCTACACCTTC. It translates to CARYGAYGYTF.